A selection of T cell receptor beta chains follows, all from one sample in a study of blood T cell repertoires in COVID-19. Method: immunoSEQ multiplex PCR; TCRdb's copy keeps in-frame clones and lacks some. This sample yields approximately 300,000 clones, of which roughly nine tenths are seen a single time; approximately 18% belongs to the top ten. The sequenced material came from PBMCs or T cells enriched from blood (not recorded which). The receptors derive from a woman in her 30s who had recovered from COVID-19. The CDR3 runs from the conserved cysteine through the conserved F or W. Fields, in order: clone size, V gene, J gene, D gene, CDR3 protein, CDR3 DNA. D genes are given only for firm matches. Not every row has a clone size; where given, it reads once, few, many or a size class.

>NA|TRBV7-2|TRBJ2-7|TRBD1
CASSRTGGLYEQYF
TGTGCCAGCAGCCGGACAGGGGGGCTCTACGAGCAGTACTTC
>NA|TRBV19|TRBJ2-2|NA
CASSRRPATLNTGELFF
TGTGCCAGTAGTCGCCGCCCGGCGACACTGAACACCGGGGAGCTGTTTTTT
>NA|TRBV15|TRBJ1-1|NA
CATSRAQTGNTEAFF
TGTGCCACCAGCAGAGCCCAAACAGGTAACACTGAAGCTTTCTTT
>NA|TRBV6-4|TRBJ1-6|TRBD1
CASGQGVNSPLHF
TGTGCCAGCGGACAGGGGGTTAATTCACCCCTCCACTTT
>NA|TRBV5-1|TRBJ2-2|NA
CASSLVSRAWNTGELFF
TGCGCCAGCAGCTTGGTTTCCAGGGCGTGGAACACCGGGGAGCTGTTTTTT
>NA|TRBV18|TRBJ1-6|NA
CASSPVGLSGSPLHF
TGTGCCAGCTCACCAGTTGGGCTAAGCGGGTCACCCCTCCACTTT
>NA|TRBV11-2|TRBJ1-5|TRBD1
CASSLMGEGAPQHF
TGTGCCAGCAGCTTAATGGGAGAGGGGGCGCCCCAGCATTTT
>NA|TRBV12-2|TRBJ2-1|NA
CASRKTSDLYNEQFF
TGTGCAAGTCGCAAGACTAGCGACCTCTACAATGAGCAGTTCTTC
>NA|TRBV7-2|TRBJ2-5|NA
CASSLKSVQETQYF
TGTGCCAGCAGCTTAAAATCAGTTCAAGAGACCCAGTACTTC
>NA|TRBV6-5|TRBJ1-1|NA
CASRNDRLDTEAFF
TGTGCCAGCAGAAACGACAGGCTCGACACTGAAGCTTTCTTT
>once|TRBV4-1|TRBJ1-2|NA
CASSQVGGWVAGYTF
TGCGCCAGCAGCCAAGTCGGGGGGTGGGTAGCTGGCTACACCTTC
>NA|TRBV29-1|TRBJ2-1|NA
CSVRDFSYNEQFF
TGCAGCGTCCGTGACTTCTCCTACAATGAGCAGTTCTTC
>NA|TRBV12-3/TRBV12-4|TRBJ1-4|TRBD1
CASKGAPNEKLFF
TGTGCCAGCAAGGGGGCGCCGAATGAAAAACTGTTTTTT
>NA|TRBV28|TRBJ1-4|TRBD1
CASSSGTGDEKLFF
TGTGCCAGCAGTTCCGGGACAGGGGACGAAAAACTGTTTTTT
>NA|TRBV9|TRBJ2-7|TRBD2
CASSESPRGSYEQYF
TGTGCCAGCAGCGAGTCCCCCCGCGGGAGCTACGAGCAGTACTTC
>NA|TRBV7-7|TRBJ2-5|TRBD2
CASSLNSGGGSETQYF
TGTGCTAGCAGCCTAAATAGCGGGGGGGGATCAGAGACCCAGTACTTC
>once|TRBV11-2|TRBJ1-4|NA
CASSLGGQATNEKLFF
TGTGCCAGCAGCTTGGGGGGGCAGGCAACTAATGAAAAACTGTTTTTT
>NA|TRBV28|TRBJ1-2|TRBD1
CASSLAGTGSYGYTF
TGTGCCAGCAGTTTAGCCGGGACAGGGAGCTATGGCTACACCTTC
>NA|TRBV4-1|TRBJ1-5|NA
CASSHGPRNQPQHF
TGCGCCAGCAGCCATGGCCCTAGGAATCAGCCCCAGCATTTT
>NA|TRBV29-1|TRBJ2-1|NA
CSAEREASYNEQFF
TGCAGCGCCGAAAGGGAGGCCTCCTACAATGAGCAGTTCTTC
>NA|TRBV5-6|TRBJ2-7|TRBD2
CASSSGGVAYEQYF
TGTGCCAGCAGTTCTGGGGGGGTGGCCTACGAGCAGTACTTC
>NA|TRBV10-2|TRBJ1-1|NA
CASSQAGNTEAFF
TGCGCCAGCAGTCAGGCAGGTAACACTGAAGCTTTCTTT
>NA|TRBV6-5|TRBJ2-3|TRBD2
CASKPGLSTDTQYF
TGTGCCAGCAAACCGGGACTAAGCACAGATACGCAGTATTTT